This T cell receptor (beta chain) was found in a study of cytomegalovirus exposure and HLA in healthy donors. Findings and limits, study-wide: The tendency of first-cohort TCR clusters to co-occur in the roughly 110 validation repertoires was identified by a subsequent analysis. Specificity of three CMV-associated chains for CMV antigens was verified in vitro.

This clone was seen a few times. Its specificity is not known. The repertoire was sequenced with immunoSEQ multiplex PCR; TCRdb's copy has only in-frame clones and lacks some. Of 130,000 or so clones in the sample, around 90% were seen once. In germline, CDR1 is PRHDT, CDR2 FYEKMQ (reference sequence). V trimming: 5 bases; J trimming: 4 bases; junction bases outside the gene matches: 9. The CDR3 extends over 16 amino acids. The receptor comes from a woman aged 18-35 years in good health and CMV-seronegative. The rearrangement links TRBV13 to TRBJ2-4; TRBD1 matches at 9 bases. The sample consisted of PBMCs. CDR3 region: CASSITRDRAKNIQYF. The CDR3 nucleotides read TGTGCCAGCAGCATTACCCGGGACAGGGCTAAAAACATTCAGTACTTC.